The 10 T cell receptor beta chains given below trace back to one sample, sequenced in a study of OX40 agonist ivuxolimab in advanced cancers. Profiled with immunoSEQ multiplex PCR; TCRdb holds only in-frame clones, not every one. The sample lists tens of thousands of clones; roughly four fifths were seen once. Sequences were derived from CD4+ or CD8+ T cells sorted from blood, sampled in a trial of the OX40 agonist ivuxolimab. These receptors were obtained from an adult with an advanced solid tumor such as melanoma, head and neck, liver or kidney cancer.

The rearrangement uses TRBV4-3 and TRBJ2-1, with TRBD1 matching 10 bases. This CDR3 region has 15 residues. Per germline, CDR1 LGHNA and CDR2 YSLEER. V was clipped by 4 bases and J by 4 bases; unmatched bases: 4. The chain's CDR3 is CASSLDRGQYNEQFF. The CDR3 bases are TGCGCCAGCAGCCTCGACAGGGGGCAATACAATGAGCAGTTCTTC.

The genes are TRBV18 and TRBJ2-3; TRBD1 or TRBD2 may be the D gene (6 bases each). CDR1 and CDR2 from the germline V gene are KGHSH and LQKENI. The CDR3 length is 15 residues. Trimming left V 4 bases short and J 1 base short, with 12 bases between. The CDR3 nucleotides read TGTGCCAGCTCACTCCAGGAGGGGGGCACAGATACGCAGTATTTT. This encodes CASSLQEGGTDTQYF.

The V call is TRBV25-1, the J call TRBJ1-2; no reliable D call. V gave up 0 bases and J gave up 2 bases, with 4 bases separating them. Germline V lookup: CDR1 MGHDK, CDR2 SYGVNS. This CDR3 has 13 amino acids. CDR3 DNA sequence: TGTGCCAGCAGTGAATACGGAAACTATGGCTACACCTTC. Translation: CASSEYGNYGYTF.

The CDR3 loop is CASSQEGRGDYEQYF. Here the CDR3 DNA reads TGTGCCAGCAGCCAGGAGGGGCGCGGGGACTACGAGCAGTACTTC. V is TRBV5-5 and J is TRBJ2-7; the D gene is possibly TRBD2 (6 bases). Trimming left V 4 bases short and J 3 bases short, with 17 bases between. The CDR3 consists of 15 residues. In germline, CDR1 is SGHKS, CDR2 YYEKEE (reference sequence).

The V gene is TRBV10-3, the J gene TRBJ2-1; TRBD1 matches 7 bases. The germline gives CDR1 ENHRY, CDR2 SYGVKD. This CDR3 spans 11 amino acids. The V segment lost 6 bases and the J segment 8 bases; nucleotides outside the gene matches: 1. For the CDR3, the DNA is TGTGCCATCAGCAGGGGGTATGAGCAGTTCTTC. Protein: CAISRGYEQFF.

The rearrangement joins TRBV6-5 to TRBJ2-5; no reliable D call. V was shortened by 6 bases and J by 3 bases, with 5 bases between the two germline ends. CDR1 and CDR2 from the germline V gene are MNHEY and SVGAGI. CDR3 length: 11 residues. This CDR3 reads CASRVEETQYF. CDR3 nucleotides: TGTGCCAGCAGGGTGGAAGAGACCCAGTACTTC.

The CDR3 coding sequence is TGCGCCAGCAGCTTGTCAGAGGGTGGGATGAACACTGAAGCTTTCTTT. This translates into CASSLSEGGMNTEAFF. The V and J genes are TRBV5-1 and TRBJ1-1; the D is unclear. The CDR3 totals 16 residues. Germline values: CDR1 SGHRS, CDR2 YFSETQ. Between the trimmed V and J ends, which lost 1 base and 0 bases, there was a span of 13 bases. The whole variable domain, filled in from reference TRBV5-1 and TRBJ1-1, reads KAGVTQTPRYLIKTRGQQVTLSCSPISGHRSVSWYQQTPGQGLQFLFEYFSETQRNKGNFPGRFSGRQFSNSRSEMNVSTLELGDSALYLCASSLSEGGMNTEAFFGQGTRLTVV.

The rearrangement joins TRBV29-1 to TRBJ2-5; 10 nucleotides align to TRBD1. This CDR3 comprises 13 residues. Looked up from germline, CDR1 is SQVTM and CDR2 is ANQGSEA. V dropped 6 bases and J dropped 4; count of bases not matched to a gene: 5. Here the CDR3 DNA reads TGCAGCGTAACTGGACAGGGGGGAGAGACCCAGTACTTC. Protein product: CSVTGQGGETQYF.

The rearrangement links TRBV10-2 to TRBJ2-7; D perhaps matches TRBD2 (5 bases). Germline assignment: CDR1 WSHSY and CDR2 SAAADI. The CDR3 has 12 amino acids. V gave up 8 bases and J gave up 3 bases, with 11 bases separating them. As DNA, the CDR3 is TGCGCCAGCCAGGAGCGGAACTACGAGCAGTACTTC. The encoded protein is CASQERNYEQYF.

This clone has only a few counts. Written as DNA, the CDR3 is TGTGCCAGCTCACCAGCATCCGAGGGGACTGAAGCTTTCTTT. Translating it yields CASSPASEGTEAFF. This chain links TRBV18 with TRBJ1-1; tentative D call: TRBD1 (5 bases). Trimming pared 2 bases from V and 5 bases from J, leaving 12 bases between. Per germline, CDR1 KGHSH and CDR2 LQKENI. This CDR3 has 14 amino acids.